This is a list of T cell receptor beta chains from one sample in a study of blood T cell repertoires in COVID-19. The assay was immunoSEQ multiplex PCR, and TCRdb's table has in-frame clones only and misses some. The sample carries about 230,000 clones, about nine tenths recorded once. Sequences were obtained from peripheral blood. These receptors were taken from a man aged 50 or older with COVID-19, enrolled during active disease. The CDR3 runs from the conserved cysteine through the conserved F or W. A D gene is named only where the DNA matches it firmly.

v_call,j_call,d_call,cdr3_aa
TRBV5-4,TRBJ2-7,-,CASSTTGPAEQYF
TRBV19,TRBJ1-5,-,CASSIGQYNQPQHF
TRBV5-1,TRBJ2-5,TRBD2,CASSLETSGGWRETQYF
TRBV19,TRBJ2-2,TRBD1,CASSMGQGVSTGELFF
TRBV5-1,TRBJ1-1,-,CASSLAAVEGTEAFF
TRBV3-1/TRBV3-2,TRBJ1-2,-,CASSQRGANYGYTF
TRBV4-3,TRBJ1-3,TRBD1,CASSPHGTGNSGNTIYF
TRBV21-1,TRBJ2-3,-,CASTSRREWVRDTQYF
TRBV5-5,TRBJ1-4,-,CASNLKGVTNEKLFF
TRBV3-1/TRBV3-2,TRBJ1-4,-,CASNGRGEKLFF
TRBV11-2,TRBJ2-1,-,CASSLDPWTGQSRQFF
TRBV6-5,TRBJ2-7,-,CASRAYEQYF
TRBV7-2,TRBJ1-2,TRBD1,CASSRQGAMGGYTF
TRBV7-8,TRBJ1-2,TRBD1,CASSLASGTGDYGYTF
TRBV27,TRBJ2-2,TRBD1,CASSRQGTNTGELFF
TRBV4-1,TRBJ1-1,-,CASSQGRGRTEAFF
TRBV28,TRBJ1-5,TRBD1,CASSFVPGQGNQPQHF
TRBV7-8,TRBJ2-1,TRBD1,CASSPGQGSNEQFF
TRBV6-2/TRBV6-3,TRBJ2-1,-,CASSSRNINEQFF
TRBV19,TRBJ2-3,-,CASSMDTTSTDTQYF
TRBV5-4,TRBJ1-1,TRBD1,CASSLGTGITEAFF
TRBV7-9,TRBJ2-2,-,CASSLALPSRSGELFF
TRBV15,TRBJ2-2,TRBD2,CATSILGLAGGNTGELFF
TRBV18,TRBJ2-1,TRBD2,CASSPDMTSGSFYNEQFF
TRBV3-1/TRBV3-2,TRBJ2-3,-,CASSQMTGGEDTQYF
TRBV19,TRBJ1-5,-,CASSTGAANQPQHF
TRBV7-8,TRBJ1-2,-,CASSFSGDGYTF
TRBV4-1,TRBJ2-1,TRBD2,CASSRGLAGVEQFF
TRBV29-1,TRBJ1-2,TRBD1,CSVRGQGYGYTF
TRBV25-1,TRBJ2-1,TRBD2,CASSDPGLGRDEQFF
TRBV18,TRBJ1-1,-,CASSPLNVQGMNTEAFF
TRBV10-2,TRBJ2-5,TRBD1,CASIPGQGTGWGETQYF
TRBV27,TRBJ2-7,-,CASSPLSGEQYF
TRBV18,TRBJ1-5,-,CASSPENLLNQPQHF
TRBV19,TRBJ2-2,TRBD1,CASSTRQGASTGELFF
TRBV4-1,TRBJ1-6,-,CASSQVDLRSYNSPLHF
TRBV3-1/TRBV3-2,TRBJ1-2,TRBD1,CASSQGTGTYGYTF
TRBV19,TRBJ1-5,TRBD1,CASSMSTGGSGQPQHF
TRBV7-8,TRBJ2-1,TRBD2,CASSWVLGLAAYNEQFF
TRBV5-1,TRBJ2-7,TRBD2,CASSLGSGNYEQYF
TRBV18,TRBJ2-2,-,CASSATGNTGELFF
TRBV6-5,TRBJ2-7,-,CASSYSWTTYEQYF
TRBV10-3,TRBJ2-3,-,CAIRWRYHIDTDTQYF
TRBV2,TRBJ1-2,-,CASRDTNYGYTF
TRBV5-8,TRBJ2-3,TRBD2,CASSTSGGPDTQYF